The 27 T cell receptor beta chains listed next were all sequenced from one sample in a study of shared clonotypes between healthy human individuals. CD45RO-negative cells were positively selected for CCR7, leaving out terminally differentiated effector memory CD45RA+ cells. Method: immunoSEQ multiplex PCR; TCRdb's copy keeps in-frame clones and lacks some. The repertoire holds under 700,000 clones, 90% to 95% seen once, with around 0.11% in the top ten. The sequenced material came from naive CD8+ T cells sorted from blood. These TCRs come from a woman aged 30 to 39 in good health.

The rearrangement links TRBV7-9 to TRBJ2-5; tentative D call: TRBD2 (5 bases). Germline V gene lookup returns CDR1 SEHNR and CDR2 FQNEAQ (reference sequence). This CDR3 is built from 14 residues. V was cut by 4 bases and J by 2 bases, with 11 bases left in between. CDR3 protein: CASSSPGIQETQYF. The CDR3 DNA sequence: TGTGCCAGCAGCTCGCCCGGGATTCAAGAGACCCAGTACTTC. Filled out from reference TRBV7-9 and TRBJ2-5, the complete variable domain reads DTGVSQNPRHKITKRGQNVTFRCDPISEHNRLYWYRQTLGQGPEFLTYFQNEAQLEKSRLLSDRFSAERPKGSFSTLEIQRTEQGDSAMYLCASSSPGIQETQYFGPGTRLLVL.

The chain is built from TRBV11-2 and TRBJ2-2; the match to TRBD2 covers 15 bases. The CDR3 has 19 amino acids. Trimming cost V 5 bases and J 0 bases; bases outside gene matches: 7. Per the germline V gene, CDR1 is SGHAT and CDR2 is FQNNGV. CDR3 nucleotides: TGTGCCAGCAGCGTCGATGGACTAGCGGGAGGGCCGAACACCGGGGAGCTGTTTTTT. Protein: CASSVDGLAGGPNTGELFF. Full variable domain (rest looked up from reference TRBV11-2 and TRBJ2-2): EAGVAQSPRYKIIEKRQSVAFWCNPISGHATLYWYQQILGQGPKLLIQFQNNGVVDDSQLPKDRFSAERLKGVDSTLKIQPAKLEDSAVYLCASSVDGLAGGPNTGELFFGEGSRLTVL.

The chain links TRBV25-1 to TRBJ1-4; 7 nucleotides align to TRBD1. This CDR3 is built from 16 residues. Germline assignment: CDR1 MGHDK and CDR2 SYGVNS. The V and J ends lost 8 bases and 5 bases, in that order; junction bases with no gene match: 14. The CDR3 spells CASSIYATGANEKLFF. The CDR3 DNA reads TGTGCCAGCTCCATCTACGCTACAGGGGCGAATGAAAAACTGTTTTTT.

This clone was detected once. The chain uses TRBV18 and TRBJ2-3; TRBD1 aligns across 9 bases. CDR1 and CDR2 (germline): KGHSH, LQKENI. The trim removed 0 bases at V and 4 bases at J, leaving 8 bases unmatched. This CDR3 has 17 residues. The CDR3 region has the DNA TGTGCCAGCTCACCACCCCCACAGGGGGCAAGTTCAGATACGCAGTATTTT. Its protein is CASSPPPQGASSDTQYF. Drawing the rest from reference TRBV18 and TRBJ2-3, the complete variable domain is NAGVMQNPRHLVRRRGQEARLRCSPMKGHSHVYWYRQLPEEGLKFMVYLQKENIIDESGMPKERFSAEFPKEGPSILRIQQVVRGDSAAYFCASSPPPQGASSDTQYFGPGTRLTVL.

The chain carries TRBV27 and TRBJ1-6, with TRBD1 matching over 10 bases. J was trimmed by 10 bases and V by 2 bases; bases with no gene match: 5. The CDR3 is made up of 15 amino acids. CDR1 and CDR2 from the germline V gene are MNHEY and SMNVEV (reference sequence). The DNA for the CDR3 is TGTGCCAGCAGTTTAGTGGGACAGGGGCGGTCACCCCTCCACTTT. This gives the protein CASSLVGQGRSPLHF.

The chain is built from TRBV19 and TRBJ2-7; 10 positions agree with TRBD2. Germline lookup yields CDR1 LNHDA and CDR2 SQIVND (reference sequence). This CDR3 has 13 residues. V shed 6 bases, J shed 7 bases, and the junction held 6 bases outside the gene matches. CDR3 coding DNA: TGTGCCAGTAGCCTAGCGGGAGCGTGGGAGCAGTACTTC. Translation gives CASSLAGAWEQYF.

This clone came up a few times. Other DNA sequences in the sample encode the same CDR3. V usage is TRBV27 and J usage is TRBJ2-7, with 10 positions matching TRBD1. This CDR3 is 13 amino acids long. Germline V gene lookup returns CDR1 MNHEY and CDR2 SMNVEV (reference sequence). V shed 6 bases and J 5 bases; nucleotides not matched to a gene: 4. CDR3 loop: CASRGGTGDEQYF. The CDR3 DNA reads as TGTGCCAGCAGGGGGGGGACAGGGGACGAGCAGTACTTC.

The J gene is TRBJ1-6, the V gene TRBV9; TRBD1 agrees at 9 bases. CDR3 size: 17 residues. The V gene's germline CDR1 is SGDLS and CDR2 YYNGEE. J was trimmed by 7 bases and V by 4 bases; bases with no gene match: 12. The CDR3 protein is CASSPQGGTGINSPLHF. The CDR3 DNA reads TGTGCCAGCAGCCCGCAGGGCGGGACAGGGATAAATTCACCCCTCCACTTT. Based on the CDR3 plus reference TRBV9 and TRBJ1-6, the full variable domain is DSGVTQTPKHLITATGQRVTLRCSPRSGDLSVYWYQQSLDQGLQFLIQYYNGEERAKGNILERFSAQQFPDLHSELNLSSLELGDSALYFCASSPQGGTGINSPLHFGNGTRLTVT.

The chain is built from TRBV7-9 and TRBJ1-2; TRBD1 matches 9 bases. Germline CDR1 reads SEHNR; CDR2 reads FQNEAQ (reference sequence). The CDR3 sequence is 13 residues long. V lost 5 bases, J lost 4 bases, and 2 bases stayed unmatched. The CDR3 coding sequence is TGTGCCAGCAGCCGGGACAGGGTCTATGGCTACACCTTC. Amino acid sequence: CASSRDRVYGYTF.

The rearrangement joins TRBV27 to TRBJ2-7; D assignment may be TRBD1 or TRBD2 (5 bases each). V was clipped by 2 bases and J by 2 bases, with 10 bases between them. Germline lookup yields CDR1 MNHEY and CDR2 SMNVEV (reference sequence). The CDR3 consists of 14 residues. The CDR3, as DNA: TGTGCCAGCAGTTTAGAACTAGGGGCCTACGAGCAGTACTTC. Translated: CASSLELGAYEQYF.

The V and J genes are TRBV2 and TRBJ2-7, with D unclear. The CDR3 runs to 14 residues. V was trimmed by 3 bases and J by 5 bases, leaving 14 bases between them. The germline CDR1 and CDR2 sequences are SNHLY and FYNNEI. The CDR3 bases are TGTGCCAGCAGTGACTCTGGAGAGACAAACGAGCAGTACTTC. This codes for CASSDSGETNEQYF.

The CDR3 sequence: CATSRQLAGVGNEQFF. The CDR3, as DNA: TGTGCCACCAGCAGGCAACTAGCGGGAGTCGGTAATGAGCAGTTCTTC. The rearrangement joins TRBV15 to TRBJ2-1; 11 positions agree with TRBD2. The CDR3 runs to 16 residues. CDR1 and CDR2 from the germline V gene are LNHNV and YYDKDF (reference sequence). The V gene end was trimmed by 3 bases and the J gene end by 7 bases; junction bases not matched to a gene: 8.

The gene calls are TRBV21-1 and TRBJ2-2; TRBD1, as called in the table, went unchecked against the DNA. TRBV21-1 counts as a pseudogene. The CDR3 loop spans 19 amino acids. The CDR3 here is CASSNREGDRGRDTGELFF. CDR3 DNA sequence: TGTGCCAGCAGCAACCGAGAAGGGGACAGGGGTAGGGACACCGGGGAGCTGTTTTTT.

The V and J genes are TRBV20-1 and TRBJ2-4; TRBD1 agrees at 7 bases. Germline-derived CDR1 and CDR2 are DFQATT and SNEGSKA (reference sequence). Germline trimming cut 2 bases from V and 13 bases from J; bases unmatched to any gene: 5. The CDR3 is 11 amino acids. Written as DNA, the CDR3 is TGCAGTGCTAGAACCGGGACAGAACAGTACTTC. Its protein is CSARTGTEQYF.

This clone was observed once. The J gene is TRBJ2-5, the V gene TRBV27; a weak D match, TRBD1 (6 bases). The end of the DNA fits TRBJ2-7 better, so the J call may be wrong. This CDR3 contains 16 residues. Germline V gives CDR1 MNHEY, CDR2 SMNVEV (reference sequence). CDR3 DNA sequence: TGTGCCAGCAGTTTATCTGCAGGGGAAACACCATACGAGCAGTACTTC. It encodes CASSLSAGETPYEQYF.

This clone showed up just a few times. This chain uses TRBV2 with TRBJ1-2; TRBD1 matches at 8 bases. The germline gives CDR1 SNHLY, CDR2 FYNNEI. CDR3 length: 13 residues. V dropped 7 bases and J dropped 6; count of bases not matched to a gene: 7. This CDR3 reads CASIAQGEDGYTF. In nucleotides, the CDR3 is TGTGCCAGCATCGCACAGGGGGAAGATGGCTACACCTTC.

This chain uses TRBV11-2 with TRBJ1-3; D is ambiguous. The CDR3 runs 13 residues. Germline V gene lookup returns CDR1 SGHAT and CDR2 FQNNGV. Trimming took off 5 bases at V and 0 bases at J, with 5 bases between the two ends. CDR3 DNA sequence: TGTGCCAGCAGCCAGAGCTCTGGAAACACCATATATTTT. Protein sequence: CASSQSSGNTIYF.

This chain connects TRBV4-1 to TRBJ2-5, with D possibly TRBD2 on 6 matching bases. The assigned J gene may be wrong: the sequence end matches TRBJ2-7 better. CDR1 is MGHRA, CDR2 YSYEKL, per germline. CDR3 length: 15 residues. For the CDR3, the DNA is TGCGCCAGCAGCCAAGATCGGGGGTCCTTATACGAGCAGTACTTC. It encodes CASSQDRGSLYEQYF.

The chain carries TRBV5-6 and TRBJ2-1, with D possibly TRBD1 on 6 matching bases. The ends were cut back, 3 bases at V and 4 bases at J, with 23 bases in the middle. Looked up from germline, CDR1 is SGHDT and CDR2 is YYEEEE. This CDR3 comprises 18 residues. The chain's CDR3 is CASSSAFYRPGEYNEQFF. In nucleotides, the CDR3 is TGTGCCAGCAGCTCTGCATTTTATCGGCCAGGGGAATACAATGAGCAGTTCTTC. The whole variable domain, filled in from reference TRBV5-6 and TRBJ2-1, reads DAGVTQSPTHLIKTRGQQVTLRCSPKSGHDTVSWYQQALGQGPQFIFQYYEEEERQRGNFPDRFSGHQFPNYSSELNVNALLLGDSALYLCASSSAFYRPGEYNEQFFGPGTRLTVL.

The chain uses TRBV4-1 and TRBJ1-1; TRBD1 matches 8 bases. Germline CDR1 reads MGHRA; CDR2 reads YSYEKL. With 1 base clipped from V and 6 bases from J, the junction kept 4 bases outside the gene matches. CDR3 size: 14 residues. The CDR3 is CASSQGQGRAEAFF. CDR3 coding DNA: TGCGCCAGCAGCCAAGGACAGGGGAGAGCTGAAGCTTTCTTT.

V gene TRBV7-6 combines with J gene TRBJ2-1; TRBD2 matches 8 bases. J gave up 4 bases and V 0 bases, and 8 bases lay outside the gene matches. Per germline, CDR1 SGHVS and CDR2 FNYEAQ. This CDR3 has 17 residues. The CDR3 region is CASSLAIWRGEYNEQFF. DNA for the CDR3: TGTGCCAGCAGCTTAGCGATCTGGCGGGGGGAATACAATGAGCAGTTCTTC. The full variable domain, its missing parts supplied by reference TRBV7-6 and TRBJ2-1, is GAGVSQSPRYKVTKRGQDVALRCDPISGHVSLYWYRQALGQGPEFLTYFNYEAQQDKSGLPNDRFSAERPEGSISTLTIQRTEQRDSAMYRCASSLAIWRGEYNEQFFGPGTRLTVL.

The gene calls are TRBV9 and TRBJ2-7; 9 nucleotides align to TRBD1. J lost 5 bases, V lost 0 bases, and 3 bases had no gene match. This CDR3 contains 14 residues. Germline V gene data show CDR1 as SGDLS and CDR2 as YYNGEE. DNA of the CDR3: TGTGCCAGCAGCGTAGGGGACAGGGTCCACGAGCAGTACTTC. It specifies CASSVGDRVHEQYF.

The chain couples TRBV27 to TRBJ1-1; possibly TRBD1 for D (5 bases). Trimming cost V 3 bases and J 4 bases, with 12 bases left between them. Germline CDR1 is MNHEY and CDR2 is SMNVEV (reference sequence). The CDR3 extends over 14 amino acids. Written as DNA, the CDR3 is TGTGCCAGCAGTTTCTCCGGGACCGGCACTGAAGCTTTCTTT. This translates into CASSFSGTGTEAFF.

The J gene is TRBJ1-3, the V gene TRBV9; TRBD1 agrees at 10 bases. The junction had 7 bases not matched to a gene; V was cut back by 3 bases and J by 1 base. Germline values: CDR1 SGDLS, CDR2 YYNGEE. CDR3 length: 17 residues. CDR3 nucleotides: TGTGCCAGCAGCGAGGGGACAGGGGTGCTTTCTGGAAACACCATATATTTT. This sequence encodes CASSEGTGVLSGNTIYF. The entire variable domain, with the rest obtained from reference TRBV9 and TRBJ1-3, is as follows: DSGVTQTPKHLITATGQRVTLRCSPRSGDLSVYWYQQSLDQGLQFLIQYYNGEERAKGNILERFSAQQFPDLHSELNLSSLELGDSALYFCASSEGTGVLSGNTIYFGEGSWLTVV.

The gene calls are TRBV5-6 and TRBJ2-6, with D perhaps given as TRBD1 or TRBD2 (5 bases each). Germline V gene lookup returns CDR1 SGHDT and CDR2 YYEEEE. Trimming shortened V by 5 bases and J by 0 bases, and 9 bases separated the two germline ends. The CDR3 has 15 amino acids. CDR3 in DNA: TGTGCCAGCAGGGAAGGGACCTCTGGGGCCAACGTCCTGACTTTC. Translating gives CASREGTSGANVLTF.

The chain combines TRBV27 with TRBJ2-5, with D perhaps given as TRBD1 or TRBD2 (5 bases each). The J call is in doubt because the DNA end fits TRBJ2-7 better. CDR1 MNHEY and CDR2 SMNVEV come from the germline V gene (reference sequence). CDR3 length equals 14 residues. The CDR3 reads CASSFGQGGYEQYF. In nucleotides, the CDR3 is TGTGCCAGCAGTTTCGGGCAGGGCGGGTACGAGCAGTACTTC.

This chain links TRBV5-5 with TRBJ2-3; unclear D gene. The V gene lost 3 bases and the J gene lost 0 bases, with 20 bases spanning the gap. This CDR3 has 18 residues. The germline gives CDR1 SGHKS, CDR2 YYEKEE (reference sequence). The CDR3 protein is CASSSPYQYTVSTDTQYF. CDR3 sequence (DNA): TGTGCCAGCAGCTCCCCTTATCAATATACAGTGAGCACAGATACGCAGTATTTT. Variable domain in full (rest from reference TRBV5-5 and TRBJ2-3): DAGVTQSPTHLIKTRGQQVTLRCSPISGHKSVSWYQQVLGQGPQFIFQYYEKEERGRGNFPDRFSARQFPNYSSELNVNALLLGDSALYLCASSSPYQYTVSTDTQYFGPGTRLTVL.